This TCR beta chain was obtained from a study of T cell responses to AZD1222 COVID-19 vaccine. The study's findings and limits: Seropositive at baseline were only six AZD1222 recipients.

The CDR3 spans 13 residues. Deletions cut 1 base from V and 8 bases from J, with 11 bases between. Measured with immunoSEQ multiplex PCR; TCRdb has only the in-frame clones, and not every one. The sample records more than 100,000 clones, roughly 90% being singletons. Details on this clone: The target antigen is unknown.

The chain recombines TRBV12-3 or TRBV12-4 with TRBJ1-2, with D perhaps TRBD1 (6 bases). The source material was peripheral blood, sampled on day 0 of AZD1222 vaccination. The clonotype was recovered from an adult in good health. CDR3 bases: TGTGCCAGCAGTTTAGGGGCAGGGGACGGCTACACCTTC. This sequence encodes CASSLGAGDGYTF.